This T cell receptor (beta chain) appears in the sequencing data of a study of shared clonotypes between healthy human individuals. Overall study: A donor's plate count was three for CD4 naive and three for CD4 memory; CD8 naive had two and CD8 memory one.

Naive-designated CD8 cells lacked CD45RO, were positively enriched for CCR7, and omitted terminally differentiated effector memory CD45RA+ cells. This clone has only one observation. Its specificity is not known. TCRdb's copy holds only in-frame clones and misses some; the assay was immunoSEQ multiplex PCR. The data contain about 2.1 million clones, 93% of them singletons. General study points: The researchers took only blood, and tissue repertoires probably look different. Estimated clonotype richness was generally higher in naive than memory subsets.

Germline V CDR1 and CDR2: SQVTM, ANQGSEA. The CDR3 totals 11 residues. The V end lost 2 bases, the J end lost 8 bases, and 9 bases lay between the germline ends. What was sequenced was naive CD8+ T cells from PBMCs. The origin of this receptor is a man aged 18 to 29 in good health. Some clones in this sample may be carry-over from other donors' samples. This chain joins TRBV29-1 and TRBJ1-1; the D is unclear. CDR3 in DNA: TGCAGCGTTGAACGGAGGCAAGAAGCTTTCTTT. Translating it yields CSVERRQEAFF.